This T cell receptor (beta chain) was captured by sequencing in a study of shared clonotypes between healthy human individuals. Study observations and caveats: Researchers found naive subsets generally carried larger estimated richness than memory subsets.

Roughly 27,000 T cell genomes, or approximately 190 ng DNA, went into the sorted-subset replicate PCRs. The assay was immunoSEQ multiplex PCR, and TCRdb's table has in-frame clones only and misses some. The data show approximately 530,000 clones, less than 96% seen once. As to this clone: Its antigen is currently unknown.

Donors were Caucasian adults residing in Nashville, Tennessee, USA. Naive CD4+ cells were CD45RA-selected; the remaining cells were memory. This clonotype originated in a woman in her 30s in good health. The sequenced sample consisted of naive CD4+ T cells sorted from blood. Specified subset: CD45RA+ positively selected.

CDR3 residues: CASSLSDSDEQFF. The CDR3 nucleotides read TGTGCCAGCAGCCTCTCCGACTCAGATGAGCAGTTCTTC. J is TRBJ2-1 and V is TRBV7-9; no clear D. CDR1 and CDR2 from the germline V gene are SEHNR and FQNEAQ (reference sequence). V was pared by 5 bases and J by 8 bases, with 13 bases between. The CDR3 sequence is 13 residues long.